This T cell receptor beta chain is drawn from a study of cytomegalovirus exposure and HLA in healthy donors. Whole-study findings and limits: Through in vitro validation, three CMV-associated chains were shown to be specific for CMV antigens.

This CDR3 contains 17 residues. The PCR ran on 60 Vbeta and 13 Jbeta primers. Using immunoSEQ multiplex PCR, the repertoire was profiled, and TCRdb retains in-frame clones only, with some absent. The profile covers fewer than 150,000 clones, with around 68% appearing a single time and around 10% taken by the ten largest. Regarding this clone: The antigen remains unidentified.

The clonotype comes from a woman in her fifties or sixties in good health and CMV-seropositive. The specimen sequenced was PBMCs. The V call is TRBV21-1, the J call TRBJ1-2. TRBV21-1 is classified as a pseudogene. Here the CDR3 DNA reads TGTGCCAGCAGCTCACATCCGGCCCCGACTTTTAACTATGGCTACACCTTC. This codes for CASSSHPAPTFNYGYTF.